Below, 16 T cell receptor beta chains from the same sample are listed, as sequenced in a study of OX40 agonist ivuxolimab in advanced cancers. Here immunoSEQ multiplex PCR was the method, and the copy in TCRdb shows in-frame clones only, minus some. This sample yields 83,000 or so clones, of which approximately 79% are seen a single time; roughly 1.9% belongs to the top ten. The input for sequencing was CD4+ or CD8+ T cells sorted from blood, taken in a trial of the OX40 agonist ivuxolimab. These TCRs come from an adult with an advanced solid tumor such as melanoma, head and neck, liver or kidney cancer.

The chain uses TRBV19 and TRBJ2-3; a weak D match, TRBD2 (5 bases). V lost 2 bases to trimming and J lost 10 bases, with 7 bases between them. This CDR3 has 11 residues. The V gene's germline CDR1 is LNHDA and CDR2 SQIVND (reference sequence). The CDR3 sequence: CASSISGAQYF. CDR3 in DNA: TGTGCCAGTAGTATATCCGGGGCGCAGTATTTT.

V gene TRBV7-2 combines with J gene TRBJ2-1; 11 bases match TRBD2. Germline lookup yields CDR1 SGHTA and CDR2 FQGNSA. The CDR3 extends over 15 amino acids. J was trimmed by 5 bases and V by 1 base; bases with no gene match: 1. CDR3 sequence: CASSLGLAGNNEQFF. As DNA, the CDR3 is TGTGCCAGCAGCTTAGGACTAGCGGGGAACAATGAGCAGTTCTTC.

V is TRBV6-1 and J is TRBJ2-1; D may match TRBD1 or TRBD2 (5 bases each). V shed 4 bases and J shed 6 bases, with 13 bases lying between them. The germline CDR1 and CDR2 sequences are MNHNS and SASEGT. This CDR3 comprises 14 residues. The CDR3 coding sequence is TGTGCCAGCAGTGGTGGACGGGGCCTCAATGAGCAGTTCTTC. It yields the protein CASSGGRGLNEQFF.

The rearrangement joins TRBV5-1 to TRBJ2-5; TRBD2 matches 8 bases. The germline V gene has CDR1 SGHRS and CDR2 YFSETQ. The CDR3 is 15 residues long. The junction had 10 bases not matched to a gene; V was cut back by 4 bases and J by 5 bases. CDR3 in amino acids: CASSPGGASGETQYF. The CDR3 nucleotides read TGCGCCAGCAGCCCCGGGGGGGCCAGTGGGGAGACCCAGTACTTC.

The CDR3, as DNA: TGCAGCGGAAGCACAGGGTCAGGCAATCAGCCCCAGCATTTT. Its protein is CSGSTGSGNQPQHF. The V and J genes are TRBV29-1 and TRBJ1-5; weak D call: TRBD1 (6 bases). This CDR3 is built from 14 residues. Between the trimmed V and J ends, which lost 7 bases and 2 bases, there was a span of 15 bases. Germline V gene data show CDR1 as SQVTM and CDR2 as ANQGSEA.

The rearrangement joins TRBV7-9 to TRBJ2-7, with TRBD1 matching 7 bases. Germline V gene lookup returns CDR1 SEHNR and CDR2 FQNEAQ (reference sequence). This CDR3 contains 15 residues. Germline trimming cut 7 bases from V and 0 bases from J; bases unmatched to any gene: 9. The CDR3 reads CASIKEAGGSYEQYF. Written as DNA, the CDR3 is TGTGCCAGCATTAAAGAGGCAGGGGGCTCCTACGAGCAGTACTTC.

This clone occurred a few times. This CDR3 is also generated by other DNA sequences in the sample. The chain combines TRBV2 with TRBJ1-1; no clear D gene. V lost 7 bases and J 3 bases, leaving 9 bases between the germline ends. This CDR3 is built from 12 residues. In germline, CDR1 is SNHLY, CDR2 FYNNEI. The DNA for the CDR3 is TGTGCCAGCAAGAGGGATGACACTGAAGCTTTCTTT. Residues: CASKRDDTEAFF. Filled out from reference TRBV2 and TRBJ1-1, the complete variable domain reads EPEVTQTPSHQVTQMGQEVILRCVPISNHLYFYWYRQILGQKVEFLVSFYNNEISEKSEIFDDQFSVERPDGSNFTLKIRSTKLEDSAMYFCASKRDDTEAFFGQGTRLTVV.

The chain joins TRBV4-3 to TRBJ1-1; 9 bases align to TRBD1. V shed 5 bases and J 8 bases; nucleotides not matched to a gene: 18. CDR1 and CDR2 (germline): LGHNA, YSLEER. The CDR3 length is 17 residues. CDR3 region: CASSVVGQGPPGREAFF. The CDR3 DNA is TGCGCCAGCAGCGTTGTCGGACAGGGGCCTCCCGGTCGCGAAGCTTTCTTT.

The chain is built from TRBV2 and TRBJ2-7; D is unclear. Trimming stripped 7 bases from V and 3 bases from J, with 13 bases between. CDR3 size: 13 residues. Germline V gene sequence: CDR1 SNHLY, CDR2 FYNNEI. CDR3 nucleotide sequence: TGTGCCAGCAAGGTGACTTTCCTCTACGAGCAGTACTTC. As protein: CASKVTFLYEQYF.

The chain is built from TRBV18 and TRBJ1-5; D may be TRBD1 (5 bases). V lost 3 bases, J lost 3 bases, and 6 bases lay in between. The CDR3 is made up of 13 amino acids. Germline V gene lookup returns CDR1 KGHSH and CDR2 LQKENI. The CDR3 sequence: CASSPGPNQPQHF. The CDR3 region has the DNA TGTGCCAGCTCACCGGGACCCAATCAGCCCCAGCATTTT.

This clone came up once. The genes are TRBV15 and TRBJ1-5; D call uncertain. The CDR3 runs to 16 residues. Trimming stripped 1 base from V and 4 bases from J, with 14 bases between. Germline CDR1 and CDR2: LNHNV and YYDKDF (reference sequence). CDR3 nucleotides: TGTGCCACCAGCAGAGTAGTTCAGCAAGAGAATCAGCCCCAGCATTTT. Translating it yields CATSRVVQQENQPQHF. Full variable domain (remainder filled in from reference TRBV15 and TRBJ1-5): DAMVIQNPRYQVTQFGKPVTLSCSQTLNHNVMYWYQQKSSQAPKLLFHYYDKDFNNEADTPDNFQSRRPNTSFCFLDIRSPGLGDTAMYLCATSRVVQQENQPQHFGDGTRLSIL.

The sample holds a few counts of this clone. Different DNA sequences within this sample yield the same CDR3. This rearrangement joins TRBV9 to TRBJ2-7; 7 bases are a match to TRBD1. Trimming took 3 bases from V and 3 from J; bases not matched to a gene: 3. The germline CDR1 and CDR2 sequences are SGDLS and YYNGEE. CDR3 length equals 13 residues. CDR3 DNA sequence: TGTGCCAGCAGCGCGACAGGGAACTACGAGCAGTACTTC. This encodes CASSATGNYEQYF.

The chain joins TRBV6-1 to TRBJ2-5; D perhaps matches TRBD2 (6 bases). Trimming removed 6 bases at V and 5 bases at J, with 16 bases between. Germline V gene data show CDR1 as MNHNS and CDR2 as SASEGT. The CDR3 has 14 amino acids. The CDR3 sequence: CASREAGSRETQYF. DNA for the CDR3: TGTGCCAGCAGGGAGGCGGGGTCCAGGGAGACCCAGTACTTC.

This clone was observed a handful of times. The genes are TRBV4-3 and TRBJ2-1; 9 nucleotides line up with TRBD1. The germline V gene has CDR1 LGHNA and CDR2 YSLEER. The CDR3 length is 19 residues. V shed 0 bases, J shed 4 bases, and the junction held 13 bases outside the gene matches. CDR3 in DNA: TGCGCCAGCAGCCAAGACCCCACCGGGACAGGGTTGGATTACAATGAGCAGTTCTTC. Amino acids: CASSQDPTGTGLDYNEQFF.

The CDR3 DNA reads as TGCGCCAGCTTCCCCGGGGGTCTCACAGATACGCAGTATTTT. Protein sequence: CASFPGGLTDTQYF. The rearrangement joins TRBV5-1 to TRBJ2-3; a weak D match, TRBD2 (6 bases). V was pared by 7 bases and J by 2 bases, with 14 bases between. Germline V CDR1 and CDR2: SGHRS, YFSETQ. This CDR3 is built from 14 residues.

CDR3 sequence (DNA): TGTGCCAGCAGTTACCGGGACAGGGCCTATGGCTACACCTTC. Its translation: CASSYRDRAYGYTF. This chain joins TRBV6-6 and TRBJ1-2; 9 bases align to TRBD1. Per the germline V gene, CDR1 is MNHNY and CDR2 is SVGAGI (reference sequence). This CDR3 has 14 amino acids. V dropped 2 bases and J dropped 4; count of bases not matched to a gene: 2.